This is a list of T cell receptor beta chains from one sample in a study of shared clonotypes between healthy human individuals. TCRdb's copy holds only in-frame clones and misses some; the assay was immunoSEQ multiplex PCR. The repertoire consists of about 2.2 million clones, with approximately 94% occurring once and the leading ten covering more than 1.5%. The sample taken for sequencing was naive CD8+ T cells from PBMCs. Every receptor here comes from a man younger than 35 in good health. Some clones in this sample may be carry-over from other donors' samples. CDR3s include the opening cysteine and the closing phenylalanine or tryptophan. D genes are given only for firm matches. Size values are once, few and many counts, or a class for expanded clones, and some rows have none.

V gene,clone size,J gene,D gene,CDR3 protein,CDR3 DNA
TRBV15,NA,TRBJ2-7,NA,CATSRDTLTGGYEQYF,TGTGCCACCAGCAGAGATACACTGACAGGTGGCTACGAGCAGTACTTC
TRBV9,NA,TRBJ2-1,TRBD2,CASSAPPGLAAYNEQFF,TGTGCCAGCAGCGCCCCTCCGGGACTAGCGGCCTACAATGAGCAGTTCTTC
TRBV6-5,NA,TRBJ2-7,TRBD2,CATRLAQQQYF,TGTGCCACCCGACTAGCGCAACAGCAGTACTTC
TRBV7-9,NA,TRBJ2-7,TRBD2,CASSSLAGGSYYEQYF,TGTGCCAGCAGCTCTCTAGCGGGAGGTTCCTACTACGAGCAGTACTTC
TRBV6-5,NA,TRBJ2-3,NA,CASSYTPSESTDTQYF,TGTGCCAGCAGTTACACGCCTAGCGAGAGCACAGATACGCAGTATTTT
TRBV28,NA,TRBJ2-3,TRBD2,CASSFGGGRDRLTQYF,TGTGCCAGCAGTTTCGGTGGCGGGAGGGACAGACTTACGCAGTATTTT
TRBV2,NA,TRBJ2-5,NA,CASSRNDRLGETQYF,TGTGCCAGCAGTCGCAACGACAGGCTCGGGGAGACCCAGTACTTC
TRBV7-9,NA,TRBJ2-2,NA,CASRQRGAVNTGELFF,TGTGCCAGCAGACAACGGGGGGCGGTGAACACCGGGGAGCTGTTTTTT
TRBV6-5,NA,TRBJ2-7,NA,CASRGVFSYEQYF,TGTGCCAGCAGGGGGGTGTTCTCCTACGAGCAGTACTTC
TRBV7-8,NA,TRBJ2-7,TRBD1,CASSLASLRQGSYEQYF,TGTGCCAGCAGCTTAGCGAGTTTGAGACAGGGGAGTTACGAGCAGTACTTC
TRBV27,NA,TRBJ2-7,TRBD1,CASSLSIGTVLYEQYF,TGTGCCAGCAGTTTATCGATAGGGACAGTCCTATACGAGCAGTACTTC
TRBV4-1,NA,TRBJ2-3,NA,CASSQDPGFADTQYF,TGCGCCAGCAGCCAAGATCCGGGGTTCGCAGATACGCAGTATTTT
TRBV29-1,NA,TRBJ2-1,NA,CSVEDRRRDEQFF,TGCAGCGTTGAAGATCGAAGGCGGGATGAGCAGTTCTTC
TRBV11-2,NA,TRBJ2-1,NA,CASSSGHRAGEVF,TGTGCCAGCAGCTCAGGACACAGGGCCGGGGAAGTCTTC
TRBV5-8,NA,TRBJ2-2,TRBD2,CASSFLYRREGLSNTGELFF,TGTGCCAGCAGCTTCCTTTACCGGCGGGAGGGCCTTTCCAACACCGGGGAGCTGTTTTTT
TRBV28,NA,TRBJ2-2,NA,CASTGREGNTGELFF,TGTGCCAGCACAGGGCGCGAGGGGAACACCGGGGAGCTGTTTTTT
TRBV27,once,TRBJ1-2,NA,CASSLGAPNYGYTF,TGTGCCAGCAGTTTGGGGGCCCCTAACTATGGCTACACCTTC
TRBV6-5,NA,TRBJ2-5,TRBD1,CASSYSNRGETQYF,TGTGCCAGCAGTTACTCGAACAGGGGCGAGACCCAGTACTTC
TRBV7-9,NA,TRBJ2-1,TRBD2,CASNRGPGGPYNEQFF,TGTGCCAGCAACCGGGGACCGGGGGGACCCTACAATGAGCAGTTCTTC
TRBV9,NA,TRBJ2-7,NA,CASSVGQAVSYEQYF,TGTGCCAGCAGCGTAGGGCAGGCCGTATCCTACGAGCAGTACTTC
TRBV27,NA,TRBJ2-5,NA,CASSPPDGTQYF,TGTGCCAGCAGTCCCCCAGATGGGACCCAGTACTTC
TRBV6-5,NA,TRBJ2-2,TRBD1,CASSTKQGSTGELFF,TGTGCCAGCAGTACAAAACAGGGGTCCACCGGGGAGCTGTTTTTT
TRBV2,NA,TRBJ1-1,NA,CASMVFELNTEAFF,TGTGCCAGCATGGTTTTTGAATTGAACACTGAAGCTTTCTTT
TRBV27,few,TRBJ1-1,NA,CASIGQGWAWTEAFF,TGTGCCAGCATAGGGCAGGGGTGGGCCTGGACTGAAGCTTTCTTT
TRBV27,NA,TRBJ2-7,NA,CASSLYSYRTTYEQYF,TGTGCCAGCAGTCTCTACTCCTACCGGACTACCTACGAGCAGTACTTC
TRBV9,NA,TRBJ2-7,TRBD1,CASSPGQGWGYEQYF,TGTGCCAGCAGCCCAGGACAGGGCTGGGGCTACGAGCAGTACTTC
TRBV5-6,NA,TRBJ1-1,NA,CASSLAGWYNTEAFF,TGTGCCAGCAGCTTGGCCGGGTGGTACAACACTGAAGCTTTCTTT
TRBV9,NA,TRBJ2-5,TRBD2,CASTRTSGWMGETQYF,TGTGCCAGCACCCGGACTAGCGGGTGGATGGGGGAGACCCAGTACTTC
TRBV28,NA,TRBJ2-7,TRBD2,CASSSGLAGINEQYF,TGTGCCAGCAGTTCGGGACTAGCGGGAATCAACGAGCAGTACTTC
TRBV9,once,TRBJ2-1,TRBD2,CASSVDSGRSNEQFF,TGTGCCAGCAGCGTAGACAGCGGGAGATCCAATGAGCAGTTCTTC
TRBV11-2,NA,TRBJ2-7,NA,CASSREVGRVFYEQYF,TGTGCCAGCAGCCGAGAGGTCGGACGAGTATTCTACGAGCAGTACTTC
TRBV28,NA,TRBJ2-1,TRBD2,CASSTARESSYNEQFF,TGTGCCAGCAGCACAGCGCGGGAGAGTTCCTACAATGAGCAGTTCTTC
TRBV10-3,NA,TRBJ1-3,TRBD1,CAISEYRGRVNTIYF,TGTGCCATCAGTGAGTACAGGGGGCGAGTAAACACCATATATTTT
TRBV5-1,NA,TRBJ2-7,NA,CASSGPGAGYEQYF,TGCGCCAGCAGCGGCCCTGGCGCAGGCTACGAGCAGTACTTC
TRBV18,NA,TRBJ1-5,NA,CASSPTGPDPRAYQPQHF,TGTGCCAGCTCACCAACAGGCCCGGACCCTCGAGCGTATCAGCCCCAGCATTTT
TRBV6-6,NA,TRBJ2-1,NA,CACESYNEQFF,TGTGCCTGCGAGTCCTACAATGAGCAGTTCTTC
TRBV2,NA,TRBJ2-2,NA,CASIRTENTGELFF,TGTGCCAGCATTAGGACAGAGAACACCGGGGAGCTGTTTTTT
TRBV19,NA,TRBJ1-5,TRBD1,CASSDRGSNQPQHF,TGTGCCAGTAGTGACAGGGGGTCAAATCAGCCCCAGCATTTT
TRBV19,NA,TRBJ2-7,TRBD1,CASSAGTGPYEQYF,TGTGCCAGTAGTGCCGGGACAGGGCCCTACGAGCAGTACTTC
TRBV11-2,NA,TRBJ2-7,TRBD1,CASRGQGTTYEQYF,TGTGCCAGCAGGGGACAGGGGACGACCTACGAGCAGTACTTC
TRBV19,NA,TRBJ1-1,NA,CASRTDQRKNTEAFF,TGTGCCAGTAGGACAGACCAAAGAAAAAACACTGAAGCTTTCTTT
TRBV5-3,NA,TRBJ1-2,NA,CARSPAGRANYGYTF,TGTGCCAGAAGCCCCGCGGGCCGAGCTAACTATGGCTACACCTTC
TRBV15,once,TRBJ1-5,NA,CATSREENNQPQHF,TGTGCCACCAGCAGGGAAGAGAACAATCAGCCCCAGCATTTT
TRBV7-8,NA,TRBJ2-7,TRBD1,CASSLLGQGGEQYF,TGTGCCAGCAGCTTATTGGGACAGGGCGGCGAGCAGTACTTC
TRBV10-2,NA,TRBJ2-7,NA,CASRGVRGDSYEQYF,TGCGCCAGCAGGGGGGTTAGGGGTGATAGCTACGAGCAGTACTTC
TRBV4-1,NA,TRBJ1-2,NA,CASSQEIMRGQNYGYTF,TGCGCCAGCAGCCAAGAAATTATGCGGGGGCAGAATTATGGCTACACCTTC
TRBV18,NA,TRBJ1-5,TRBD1,CASSPARQGLNQPQHF,TGTGCCAGCTCACCAGCAAGACAGGGGTTAAATCAGCCCCAGCATTTT
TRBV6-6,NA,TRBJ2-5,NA,CASSPQSQETQYF,TGTGCCAGCAGTCCACAGAGCCAAGAGACCCAGTACTTC
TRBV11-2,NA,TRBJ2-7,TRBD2,CASSLWGQRGPTEQYF,TGTGCCAGCAGCTTATGGGGCCAGCGGGGCCCAACCGAGCAGTACTTC
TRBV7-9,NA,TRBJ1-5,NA,CASSLGPAGINQPQHF,TGTGCCAGCAGCTTAGGTCCCGCAGGGATAAATCAGCCCCAGCATTTT
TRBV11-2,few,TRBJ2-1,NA,CASSLSGNEQFF,TGTGCCAGCAGCTTGTCTGGCAATGAGCAGTTCTTC
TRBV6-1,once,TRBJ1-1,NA,CASSEVREAFF,TGTGCCAGCAGTGAAGTGAGAGAAGCTTTCTTT
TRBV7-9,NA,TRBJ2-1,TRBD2,CASSLAPSGGPDEQFF,TGTGCCAGCAGCTTAGCGCCTAGCGGGGGCCCCGATGAGCAGTTCTTC
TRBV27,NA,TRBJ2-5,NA,CASGRFPWETQYF,TGTGCCAGCGGGCGGTTCCCATGGGAGACCCAGTACTTC
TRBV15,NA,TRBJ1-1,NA,CATSFSGETEAFF,TGTGCCACCTCTTTCAGCGGAGAGACTGAAGCTTTCTTT